This T cell receptor beta chain appears in the sequencing data of a study of CD8 T cells in ankylosing spondylitis. Per germline, CDR1 LNHDA and CDR2 SQIVND (reference sequence). After removal of 5 bases from V and 1 base from J, the junction contained 11 bases not matched to a gene. The CDR3 spans 16 residues. This clonotype was counted a few times. Its antigen is currently unknown. Study-level findings and limits: Among TCR beta sequences, a motif of eight highly homologous variants appeared characteristic of ankylosing spondylitis blood. Previous work reported some of these motif variants in the synovial fluid and blood of reactive arthritis. Disease-linked clones had a CD8+ phenotype and relatively low frequency in peripheral blood. Within matched ankylosing spondylitis synovial fluid, disease-linked clones were reportedly significantly enriched.

Libraries of TCR beta came from quantitative 5'-RACE with molecular barcodes. TCRdb re-called the 5' RACE reads through MiXCR, storing one row per CDR3 protein. Of approximately 300,000 distinct CDR3 sequences in the sample, around 8% were seen once. The clonotype was recovered from a male donor with ankylosing spondylitis. The J gene is TRBJ2-7, the V gene TRBV19, with 7 bases identical to TRBD2. The sample consisted of blood, either unsorted or a sorted T cell fraction (not recorded which). The CDR3 spells CASSPRGLADSYEQYF. The CDR3, as DNA: TGTGCCAGTAGTCCGAGAGGGCTAGCGGATTCCTACGAGCAGTACTTC.